This T cell receptor (beta chain) was recorded in a study of OX40 agonist ivuxolimab in advanced cancers. Study background: Males comprised approximately 81% of the group, whose mean age was 60 years (range 23 to 79). Whole-study results and caveats: Clonal expansion in partial responders at 0.1-3.0 mg/kg ranked among the lowest.

The assay was immunoSEQ multiplex PCR, and TCRdb's table has in-frame clones only and misses some. This table holds tens of thousands of clones, 84% found once. Germline CDR1 and CDR2: SGHRS and YFSETQ. There are 15 residues in the CDR3. With V trimmed by 2 bases and J by 4 bases, 0 bases remained unmatched. In the case of this clone: Its antigen is unidentified.

The source material was CD4+ or CD8+ T cells sorted from blood, sampled in a trial of the OX40 agonist ivuxolimab. The chain carries TRBV5-1 and TRBJ2-1; TRBD2 agrees at 13 bases. The clonotype originates from an adult with an advanced solid tumor such as melanoma, head and neck, liver or kidney cancer. The CDR3 sequence: CASSLLAGGYNEQFF. Written as DNA, the CDR3 is TGCGCCAGCAGCTTACTAGCGGGAGGGTACAATGAGCAGTTCTTC.